These 7 T cell receptor beta chains originate from one sample sequenced in a study of blood T cells in healthy people across ages. The authors ran a second PCR of about 6 to 11 cycles using a sample-barcoded 5' primer and a J-beta primer mix. TCRdb reprocessed the 5' RACE reads with MiXCR, giving one entry per CDR3 protein. This sample has some 1 million distinct CDR3 sequences, with under 45% found just once. Sample: blood. The receptor source for this set is a woman in her fifties or sixties in good health.

In its sample, this clonotype was seen a few times. This sequence joins TRBV6-5 and TRBJ2-4, with 7 bases aligning to TRBD2. Germline V lookup: CDR1 MNHEY, CDR2 SVGAGI. This CDR3 is 16 amino acids long. Germline trimming cut 6 bases from V and 3 bases from J; bases unmatched to any gene: 11. Here the CDR3 reads CASSPPGASGKNIQYF. The CDR3 coding sequence is TGTGCCAGCAGCCCGCCTGGGGCTAGCGGCAAAAACATTCAGTACTTC.

The rearrangement joins TRBV12-3 or TRBV12-4 to TRBJ2-7, with 8 positions matching TRBD1. After removal of 5 bases from V and 1 base from J, the junction contained 7 bases not matched to a gene. The CDR3 consists of 15 residues. Here the CDR3 reads CASSPNTGGSYEQYF. The CDR3 DNA sequence: TGTGCCAGCAGTCCAAACACAGGGGGTTCCTACGAGCAGTACTTC.

The chain uses TRBV7-8 and TRBJ2-1; unclear D gene. Trimming cost V 0 bases and J 2 bases, with 11 bases left between them. CDR1 is SGHVS, CDR2 FQNEAQ, per germline. This CDR3 spans 16 amino acids. In DNA, the CDR3 is TGTGCCAGCAGCTTAGCGGACCGAATCACCTACAATGAGCAGTTCTTC. Its translation is CASSLADRITYNEQFF. The variable domain in full, with the rest retrieved from reference TRBV7-8 and TRBJ2-1, is GAGVSQSPRYKVAKRGQDVALRCDPISGHVSLFWYQQALGQGPEFLTYFQNEAQLDKSGLPSDRFFAERPEGSVSTLKIQRTQQEDSAVYLCASSLADRITYNEQFFGPGTRLTVL.

This clonotype was seen ten or more times. The V gene is TRBV21-1, the J gene TRBJ2-1; the table's D call of TRBD2 was not tested on the DNA. TRBV21-1 is tagged as a pseudogene. The CDR3 spans 20 residues. The CDR3, as DNA: TGTGCCAGCAGCAAAGCGGGAGTAGTAGGGGACTTTAGCTCCTACAATGAGCAGTTCTTC. Protein sequence: CASSKAGVVGDFSSYNEQFF.

In this sample, this clonotype turned up many times. The chain is built from TRBV29-1 and TRBJ2-7, with TRBD1 matching 9 bases. Trimming removed 7 bases from V and 3 bases from J; junction bases left unmatched: 7. Germline-derived CDR1 and CDR2 are SQVTM and ANQGSEA. This CDR3 has 13 residues. The CDR3: CSAGQGPDYEQYF. DNA for the CDR3: TGCAGCGCAGGACAGGGGCCAGACTACGAGCAGTACTTC.

This clonotype has a handful of counts. The junction does not match germline at one end; this may be a read error. The rearrangement joins TRBV5-1 to TRBJ2-1; D not resolved. Per germline, CDR1 SGHRS and CDR2 YFSETQ. CDR3 size: 15 residues. CDR3 DNA sequence: TGTGCCAGCAGCTTAGCACAGAGCTCCTACAATGAGCAGTTCTTC. Translating gives CASSLAQSSYNEQFF.

The rearrangement joins TRBV10-1 to TRBJ2-5, with D perhaps matching TRBD1 (6 bases). The J call is uncertain, as TRBJ2-7 better fits the DNA end. This CDR3 spans 15 amino acids. Germline assignment: CDR1 WNHNN and CDR2 SYGVQD (reference sequence). CDR3 in amino acids: CASSDIQGSYYEQYF. The CDR3 nucleotides read TGCGCCAGCAGTGATATACAGGGAAGTTACTACGAGCAGTACTTC.